The 20 T cell receptor beta chains in this list originate from one sample, sequenced in a study of shared T cell receptors in the human thymus. The method was immunoSEQ multiplex PCR; TCRdb's version includes in-frame clones alone and lacks a portion of them. Of around 68,000 clones in the sample, around 96% were seen once. The sample was thymocytes. The receptors originated from a human donor.

The V gene is TRBV19, the J gene TRBJ2-5; D is possibly TRBD1 (6 bases). This CDR3 has 21 residues. From germline, CDR1 is LNHDA and CDR2 SQIVND (reference sequence). Trimming removed 4 bases from V and 0 bases from J, with 30 bases in between. The CDR3 loop reads CASSTNRLGQPPGGYQETQYF. The DNA of the CDR3 is TGTGCCAGTAGTACCAACCGTCTCGGACAGCCTCCGGGCGGGTACCAAGAGACCCAGTACTTC.

The chain employs TRBV7-8 and TRBJ2-7; TRBD2 matches at 8 bases. Germline CDR1 is SGHVS and CDR2 is FQNEAQ. The CDR3 is made up of 14 amino acids. V shed 4 bases, J shed 2 bases, and the junction held 4 bases outside the gene matches. The DNA for the CDR3 is TGTGCCAGCAGCTCGGGGGGGCACCCCTACGAGCAGTACTTC. Its protein product is CASSSGGHPYEQYF. Complete variable domain (other parts from reference TRBV7-8 and TRBJ2-7): GAGVSQSPRYKVAKRGQDVALRCDPISGHVSLFWYQQALGQGPEFLTYFQNEAQLDKSGLPSDRFFAERPEGSVSTLKIQRTQQEDSAVYLCASSSGGHPYEQYFGPGTRLTVT.

V is TRBV5-1 and J is TRBJ2-5; 12 bases line up with TRBD2. Per germline, CDR1 SGHRS and CDR2 YFSETQ. CDR3 length: 18 residues. The V gene end was trimmed by 1 base and the J gene end by 5 bases; junction bases not matched to a gene: 12. This chain's CDR3 is CASSLRASGGALQETQYF. CDR3 DNA sequence: TGCGCCAGCAGCTTGAGGGCTAGCGGGGGGGCTTTGCAGGAGACCCAGTACTTC.

The rearrangement links TRBV6-6 to TRBJ2-5; D might be TRBD2 (5 bases). The CDR3 runs to 16 residues. V lost 5 bases and J lost 1, with 17 bases in between. The germline V gene has CDR1 MNHNY and CDR2 SVGAGI (reference sequence). The CDR3 spells CASSQVLVYIQETQYF. The CDR3 DNA reads as TGTGCCAGCAGTCAAGTACTAGTATACATCCAAGAGACCCAGTACTTC.

This clone was seen a handful of times. This chain connects TRBV11-2 to TRBJ1-2, with 7 nucleotides matching TRBD1. CDR1 and CDR2 from the germline V gene are SGHAT and FQNNGV. The CDR3 sequence is 16 residues long. V lost 4 bases and J lost 8; bases outside the gene matches: 16. The CDR3 region has the DNA TGTGCCAGCAGCTCAAGATCAGGGGGGACGCTCTACGGCTACACCTTC. Protein: CASSSRSGGTLYGYTF.

The chain joins TRBV7-2 to TRBJ1-4; D perhaps matches TRBD1 (5 bases). CDR1 and CDR2 (germline): SGHTA, FQGNSA. This CDR3 has 17 amino acids. V was pared by 5 bases and J by 1 base, with 17 bases between. The CDR3 protein is CASSPGVQGGTNEKLFF. The CDR3 DNA reads TGTGCCAGCAGCCCCGGCGTGCAGGGTGGAACTAATGAAAAACTGTTTTTT.

As DNA, the CDR3 is TGCGCCAGCAGCCAAGGACGATTTGAGCGGGGGGGTAGATACGAGCAGTACTTC. Translation: CASSQGRFERGGRYEQYF. This chain uses TRBV4-1 with TRBJ2-7; 10 nucleotides match TRBD2. The length of the CDR3 is 18 residues. V shed 1 base and J 4 bases; nucleotides not matched to a gene: 13. Germline V gene sequence: CDR1 MGHRA, CDR2 YSYEKL.

Only a few counts were recorded for this clone. V and J are TRBV9 and TRBJ2-1; 12 bases are a match to TRBD2. Germline assignment: CDR1 SGDLS and CDR2 YYNGEE. CDR3 length equals 21 residues. J was trimmed by 0 bases and V by 1 base; bases with no gene match: 14. CDR3 amino acids: CASSVKFVRLAGGISYNEQFF. The DNA of the CDR3 is TGTGCCAGCAGCGTAAAGTTCGTGAGGCTAGCGGGGGGGATCTCCTACAATGAGCAGTTCTTC. The whole variable domain, filled in from reference TRBV9 and TRBJ2-1, reads DSGVTQTPKHLITATGQRVTLRCSPRSGDLSVYWYQQSLDQGLQFLIQYYNGEERAKGNILERFSAQQFPDLHSELNLSSLELGDSALYFCASSVKFVRLAGGISYNEQFFGPGTRLTVL.

This sequence joins TRBV6-1 and TRBJ1-5; D gene unclear. Per the germline V gene, CDR1 is MNHNS and CDR2 is SASEGT. The CDR3 has 15 residues. Trimming shortened V by 4 bases and J by 2 bases, and 12 bases separated the two germline ends. The CDR3 protein is CASSVEGWGNQPQHF. The DNA of the CDR3 is TGTGCCAGCAGTGTCGAGGGCTGGGGCAATCAGCCCCAGCATTTT.

The chain joins TRBV6-1 to TRBJ2-7; D ambiguous. V was shortened by 6 bases and J by 3 bases, with 15 bases between the two germline ends. The CDR3 sequence is 14 residues long. Germline V gene data show CDR1 as MNHNS and CDR2 as SASEGT. The CDR3 protein is CASSPIRLIYEQYF. The CDR3 DNA is TGTGCCAGCAGCCCAATCAGGTTAATCTACGAGCAGTACTTC.

The rearrangement links TRBV27 to TRBJ1-5; D might be TRBD1 (5 bases). V lost 4 bases and J 1 base, leaving 14 bases between the germline ends. The length of the CDR3 is 16 residues. Germline CDR1 MNHEY, CDR2 SMNVEV (reference sequence). The CDR3 DNA reads as TGTGCCAGCAGTTCCTACGAGGGGCTGAGCAATCAGCCCCAGCATTTT. Translated, it gives CASSSYEGLSNQPQHF.

The gene calls are TRBV27 and TRBJ2-3; D is ambiguous. This CDR3 is 12 amino acids long. Trimming took 4 bases from V and 6 from J, leaving 8 bases between them. Germline V lookup: CDR1 MNHEY, CDR2 SMNVEV (reference sequence). CDR3 region: CASSWLGDTQYF. In nucleotides, the CDR3 is TGTGCCAGCAGTTGGTTAGGCGATACGCAGTATTTT.

The J gene is TRBJ1-5, the V gene TRBV6-4, with 8 positions matching TRBD1. The germline gives CDR1 MRHNA, CDR2 SNTAGT. This CDR3 comprises 14 residues. V dropped 4 bases and J dropped 4; count of bases not matched to a gene: 3. CDR3 loop: CASSVTGGNQPQHF. In nucleotides, the CDR3 is TGTGCCAGCAGTGTTACAGGGGGTAATCAGCCCCAGCATTTT.

The J gene is TRBJ1-2, the V gene TRBV15, with 12 bases fitting TRBD1. The CDR3 extends over 17 amino acids. CDR1 and CDR2 (germline): LNHNV, YYDKDF (reference sequence). Germline trimming cut 2 bases from V and 4 bases from J; bases unmatched to any gene: 8. The CDR3 here is CATSRNGRDRGLYGYTF. CDR3 sequence (DNA): TGTGCCACCAGCAGAAATGGCCGGGACAGGGGGCTCTATGGCTACACCTTC. The full variable domain, its missing parts supplied by reference TRBV15 and TRBJ1-2, is DAMVIQNPRYQVTQFGKPVTLSCSQTLNHNVMYWYQQKSSQAPKLLFHYYDKDFNNEADTPDNFQSRRPNTSFCFLDIRSPGLGDTAMYLCATSRNGRDRGLYGYTFGSGTRLTVV.

The chain is built from TRBV19 and TRBJ2-1; no clear D. The V gene lost 3 bases and the J gene lost 5 bases, with 8 bases spanning the gap. The germline gives CDR1 LNHDA, CDR2 SQIVND (reference sequence). This CDR3 region has 13 residues. CDR3 sequence: CASSIRFDNEQFF. In nucleotides, the CDR3 is TGTGCCAGTAGTATTAGGTTCGACAATGAGCAGTTCTTC.

With regard to this clone: One end of the junction fails to match germline, which may point to a read error. The chain employs TRBV7-2 and TRBJ2-2; D may be TRBD1 or TRBD2 (5 bases each). CDR1 is SGHTA, CDR2 FQGNSA, per germline. This CDR3 region has 17 residues. In nucleotides, the CDR3 is TGTGCCAGCAGCTTAAGACAGCTGTGGCTGGGGACCGGGGAGCTGCTTTTT. Residues: CASSLRQLWLGTGELLF.

The chain combines TRBV27 with TRBJ1-1, with 7 bases fitting TRBD1. This CDR3 is built from 15 residues. Per germline, CDR1 MNHEY and CDR2 SMNVEV (reference sequence). J gave up 3 bases and V 3 bases, and 7 bases lay outside the gene matches. The CDR3 here is CASSLLNRGHTEAFF. The CDR3 nucleotides read TGTGCCAGCAGTTTGTTAAACAGGGGACACACTGAAGCTTTCTTT.

This chain links TRBV15 with TRBJ2-1; D unclear. The V end was cut by 1 base, the J end by 0 bases, with 22 bases between. The germline V gene has CDR1 LNHNV and CDR2 YYDKDF (reference sequence). The CDR3 is 20 amino acids. CDR3 sequence (DNA): TGTGCCACCAGCAGAGTCGGTCCTTACCCCTTAGTCCGCTCCTACAATGAGCAGTTCTTC. Protein: CATSRVGPYPLVRSYNEQFF.

The chain employs TRBV19 and TRBJ1-2; weak D call: TRBD1 (6 bases). CDR3 length: 19 residues. CDR1 and CDR2 (germline): LNHDA, SQIVND (reference sequence). Trimming took off 1 base at V and 5 bases at J, with 26 bases between the two ends. The CDR3 region is CASSIGGGHIIPEEYGYTF. In DNA form, the CDR3 reads TGTGCCAGTAGTATAGGCGGGGGCCACATTATCCCCGAGGAGTATGGCTACACCTTC.

This chain uses TRBV29-1 with TRBJ1-1; TRBD1 is a possible D gene (5 bases). In germline, CDR1 is SQVTM, CDR2 ANQGSEA. The length of the CDR3 is 14 residues. V shed 6 bases and J shed 3 bases, with 17 bases lying between them. The CDR3 DNA is TGCAGCGTCCACCCTTTTCAGGGTGACACTGAAGCTTTCTTT. This gives the protein CSVHPFQGDTEAFF.